This is a list of T cell receptor beta chains from one sample in a study of blood T cell repertoires in COVID-19. Sequencing was performed with immunoSEQ multiplex PCR; in TCRdb, only in-frame clones are kept and a portion is missing. The sample has over 200,000 clones; about 86% are singletons. Sequencing was done on a sample of PBMCs or T cells enriched from blood (not recorded which). Receptors originate from a woman in her forties or fifties in a cohort exposed to, infected with or recovered from COVID-19 (not recorded which). Both conserved end residues are part of each CDR3. Each record gives: J gene, D gene, clone size, V gene, CDR3 protein, CDR3 DNA. D genes are given only for firm matches. Some rows mark clone size as missing; the rest say once, few, many or name a class of expanded clone.

J gene: TRBJ1-1
D gene: NA
clone size: NA
V gene: TRBV18
CDR3 protein: CASSDAGTQNTEAFF
CDR3 DNA: TGTGCCAGCTCAGATGCCGGGACACAGAACACTGAAGCTTTCTTT

J gene: TRBJ1-1
D gene: NA
clone size: NA
V gene: TRBV7-2
CDR3 protein: CASTVTVNTEAFF
CDR3 DNA: TGTGCCAGCACCGTTACAGTGAACACTGAAGCTTTCTTT

J gene: TRBJ1-2
D gene: NA
clone size: NA
V gene: TRBV5-1
CDR3 protein: CASSPGTHKYGYTF
CDR3 DNA: TGCGCCAGCAGCCCCGGGACTCACAAGTATGGCTACACCTTC

J gene: TRBJ2-4
D gene: NA
clone size: NA
V gene: TRBV5-1
CDR3 protein: CASSSWDTGILAKNIQYF
CDR3 DNA: TGCGCCAGCAGCTCCTGGGACACCGGAATCCTAGCCAAAAACATTCAGTACTTC

J gene: TRBJ2-7
D gene: NA
clone size: NA
V gene: TRBV19
CDR3 protein: CASSTEAHRAYEQYF
CDR3 DNA: TGTGCCAGTAGTACGGAAGCTCACAGGGCCTACGAGCAGTACTTC

J gene: TRBJ2-7
D gene: NA
clone size: NA
V gene: TRBV20-1
CDR3 protein: CSANRGYEQYF
CDR3 DNA: TGCAGTGCGAACCGAGGCTACGAGCAGTACTTC

J gene: TRBJ2-2
D gene: TRBD1
clone size: NA
V gene: TRBV12-5
CDR3 protein: CASGQKQGTLSNTGELFF
CDR3 DNA: TGTGCTAGTGGTCAGAAACAGGGGACCCTTTCGAACACCGGGGAGCTGTTTTTT

J gene: TRBJ1-6
D gene: TRBD1
clone size: NA
V gene: TRBV28
CDR3 protein: CASKKGQGASPLHF
CDR3 DNA: TGTGCCAGCAAGAAGGGACAGGGAGCTTCACCCCTCCACTTT

J gene: TRBJ1-4
D gene: NA
clone size: NA
V gene: TRBV30
CDR3 protein: CAWSALQREKLFF
CDR3 DNA: TGTGCCTGGAGTGCCCTTCAGCGTGAAAAACTGTTTTTT

J gene: TRBJ2-7
D gene: TRBD2
clone size: NA
V gene: TRBV20-1
CDR3 protein: CSASPGGSYEQYF
CDR3 DNA: TGCAGTGCTAGTCCGGGGGGTTCCTACGAGCAGTACTTC

J gene: TRBJ2-3
D gene: NA
clone size: NA
V gene: TRBV5-4
CDR3 protein: CASSLPSQGSTDTQYF
CDR3 DNA: TGTGCCAGCAGCTTGCCTTCCCAGGGAAGCACAGATACGCAGTATTTT

J gene: TRBJ1-3
D gene: NA
clone size: NA
V gene: TRBV12-3/TRBV12-4
CDR3 protein: CASSFVGNTIYF
CDR3 DNA: TGTGCCAGCAGTTTTGTAGGAAACACCATATATTTT

J gene: TRBJ1-2
D gene: TRBD1
clone size: once
V gene: TRBV19
CDR3 protein: CASSPPVGGGYGYTF
CDR3 DNA: TGTGCCAGTAGTCCCCCGGTAGGGGGCGGCTATGGCTACACCTTC

J gene: TRBJ2-5
D gene: NA
clone size: NA
V gene: TRBV7-3
CDR3 protein: CASSQRVQETQYF
CDR3 DNA: TGTGCCAGCAGTCAGCGGGTTCAAGAGACCCAGTACTTC

J gene: TRBJ2-3
D gene: NA
clone size: many
V gene: TRBV4-3
CDR3 protein: CASSQDYGSSTDTQYF
CDR3 DNA: TGCGCCAGCAGCCAAGATTATGGGAGCAGCACAGATACGCAGTATTTT

J gene: TRBJ1-5
D gene: NA
clone size: few
V gene: TRBV9
CDR3 protein: CASSVGTVNQPQHF
CDR3 DNA: TGTGCCAGCAGCGTAGGGACAGTAAATCAGCCCCAGCATTTT

J gene: TRBJ2-7
D gene: TRBD1
clone size: NA
V gene: TRBV5-1
CDR3 protein: CASSLLGTGIYEQYF
CDR3 DNA: TGCGCCAGCAGCTTGTTAGGGACAGGGATCTACGAGCAGTACTTC

J gene: TRBJ1-4
D gene: NA
clone size: once
V gene: TRBV6-4
CDR3 protein: CASSDPGGGERGEKLFF
CDR3 DNA: TGTGCCAGCAGTGACCCGGGCGGGGGCGAGAGGGGTGAAAAACTGTTTTTT

J gene: TRBJ1-2
D gene: NA
clone size: NA
V gene: TRBV5-1
CDR3 protein: CASSLEAGSYTF
CDR3 DNA: TGCGCCAGCAGCTTGGAGGCGGGCAGCTACACCTTC

J gene: TRBJ2-2
D gene: TRBD1
clone size: NA
V gene: TRBV11-2
CDR3 protein: CASSLVRTGVTGELFF
CDR3 DNA: TGTGCCAGCAGCTTAGTCCGGACAGGGGTAACCGGGGAGCTGTTTTTT

J gene: TRBJ1-2
D gene: TRBD1
clone size: NA
V gene: TRBV28
CDR3 protein: CASSAILGQGEGYTF
CDR3 DNA: TGTGCCAGCAGCGCGATCCTAGGGCAGGGGGAGGGCTACACCTTC

J gene: TRBJ2-4
D gene: NA
clone size: NA
V gene: TRBV5-4
CDR3 protein: CASSSQGFKNIQYF
CDR3 DNA: TGTGCCAGCAGCTCACAGGGTTTTAAAAACATTCAGTACTTC

J gene: TRBJ2-7
D gene: TRBD1
clone size: NA
V gene: TRBV4-2
CDR3 protein: CASSQGDRDPYEQYF
CDR3 DNA: TGTGCCAGCAGCCAAGGGGACAGGGATCCTTACGAGCAGTACTTC

J gene: TRBJ1-2
D gene: TRBD1
clone size: once
V gene: TRBV6-5
CDR3 protein: CASRLLRDSYGYTF
CDR3 DNA: TGTGCCAGCAGATTACTCCGGGACAGCTATGGCTACACCTTC

J gene: TRBJ1-1
D gene: NA
clone size: NA
V gene: TRBV7-9
CDR3 protein: CASGQDSRTPEAFF
CDR3 DNA: TGTGCCAGCGGCCAGGACAGCCGTACCCCTGAAGCTTTCTTT

J gene: TRBJ2-7
D gene: TRBD1
clone size: NA
V gene: TRBV5-6
CDR3 protein: CASSRGTEIYEQYF
CDR3 DNA: TGTGCCAGCAGCCGAGGGACAGAGATCTACGAGCAGTACTTC

J gene: TRBJ1-5
D gene: NA
clone size: NA
V gene: TRBV11-2
CDR3 protein: CASSFPRQSTSNQPQHF
CDR3 DNA: TGTGCCAGCAGCTTCCCACGACAGAGCACTAGCAATCAGCCCCAGCATTTT

J gene: TRBJ2-2
D gene: TRBD1
clone size: NA
V gene: TRBV28
CDR3 protein: CASSSRQGGSTGELFF
CDR3 DNA: TGTGCCAGCAGTTCAAGACAGGGGGGAAGCACCGGGGAGCTGTTTTTT

J gene: TRBJ1-2
D gene: NA
clone size: once
V gene: TRBV27
CDR3 protein: CASSQGYGYTF
CDR3 DNA: TGTGCCAGCAGCCAGGGCTATGGCTACACCTTC

J gene: TRBJ1-6
D gene: TRBD1
clone size: NA
V gene: TRBV7-6
CDR3 protein: CASSIGQGREPLHF
CDR3 DNA: TGTGCCAGCAGCATAGGACAGGGGCGGGAACCCCTCCACTTT

J gene: TRBJ1-1
D gene: NA
clone size: NA
V gene: TRBV5-1
CDR3 protein: CASSLEGNTEAFF
CDR3 DNA: TGCGCCAGCAGCTTAGAGGGGAACACTGAAGCTTTCTTT

J gene: TRBJ2-7
D gene: NA
clone size: once
V gene: TRBV6-6
CDR3 protein: CASSYNTGTDEQYF
CDR3 DNA: TGTGCCAGCAGTTACAATACAGGGACGGACGAGCAGTACTTC

J gene: TRBJ2-1
D gene: TRBD2
clone size: NA
V gene: TRBV2
CDR3 protein: CASRISGGELNEQFF
CDR3 DNA: TGTGCCAGCAGAATTAGCGGGGGGGAACTAAATGAGCAGTTCTTC

J gene: TRBJ1-1
D gene: TRBD1
clone size: NA
V gene: TRBV29-1
CDR3 protein: CAGGQGRLNTEAFF
CDR3 DNA: TGCGCAGGGGGGCAGGGGCGATTGAACACTGAAGCTTTCTTT

J gene: TRBJ1-6
D gene: NA
clone size: NA
V gene: TRBV11-2
CDR3 protein: CASSLARDIKLGRSPLHF
CDR3 DNA: TGTGCCAGCAGCTTAGCCAGGGACATCAAGTTGGGGCGGTCACCCCTCCACTTT

J gene: TRBJ1-1
D gene: NA
clone size: NA
V gene: TRBV29-1
CDR3 protein: CSVGGTLNTEAFF
CDR3 DNA: TGCAGCGTTGGGGGGACTTTGAACACTGAAGCTTTCTTT

J gene: TRBJ1-5
D gene: NA
clone size: NA
V gene: TRBV5-5
CDR3 protein: CASSPYNQPQHF
CDR3 DNA: TGTGCCAGCAGCCCGTACAATCAGCCCCAGCATTTT